This T cell receptor beta chain came from a study of cytomegalovirus exposure and HLA in healthy donors. The primer mix had 60 Vbeta and 13 Jbeta primers. Here immunoSEQ multiplex PCR was the method, and the copy in TCRdb shows in-frame clones only, minus some. The data contain about 190,000 clones, more than 70% of them seen just once; the ten biggest clones take up more than 1.5%. With respect to this clone: Its target is not known.

Overall study findings and caveats: The HLA-A and HLA-B alleles of most subjects were reportedly predicted accurately from TCR beta sequences. For most TCR beta V segments, an earlier analysis put the productive rate at about 90% or about 30% of the time.

V was clipped by 1 base and J by 6 bases; unmatched bases: 7. Germline V CDR1 and CDR2: ENHRY, SYGVKD. The CDR3 contains 16 residues. Unrecorded immune exposure was likely among donors, who were nominally healthy when sampled. The sequenced material came from PBMCs. The chain carries TRBV10-3 and TRBJ2-4; TRBD1 matches 9 bases. This clonotype was obtained from a man aged 40-49 years in good health and CMV-seropositive. Here the CDR3 reads CAISEFGQGIGNIQYF. CDR3 coding DNA: TGTGCCATCAGTGAGTTTGGACAGGGGATTGGAAACATTCAGTACTTC.